This TCR beta chain was sequenced during a study of CD8 T cells in ankylosing spondylitis. The table lists this clonotype with a few counts. Its antigen remains unknown. This may arise from a read error, as a much more abundant clone is one base away. Construction of TCR beta libraries was performed using quantitative 5'-RACE with molecular barcodes. One entry per CDR3 protein, called by TCRdb with MiXCR from the 5' RACE reads. There are 310,000 or so distinct CDR3 sequences in the sample; around 20% occur only once, and roughly 7.4% lies in the top ten. Deletions cut 4 bases from V and 0 bases from J, with 3 bases between. This CDR3 region has 12 residues. The study, taken as a whole, reports: Relatively scarce in peripheral blood, disease-linked clones were CD8+. Among TCR beta sequences, a motif of several highly homologous variants appeared characteristic of ankylosing spondylitis blood. A number of the motif variants had already been described in reactive arthritis synovial fluid and blood.

The sequenced material came from blood, either unsorted or a sorted T cell fraction (not recorded which). The receptor's source is a male donor with ankylosing spondylitis or in good health (not recorded which). The chain employs TRBV12-3 or TRBV12-4 and TRBJ1-1; D is ambiguous. The CDR3 loop reads CASSYVNTEAFF. For the CDR3, the DNA is TGTGCCAGCAGTTACGTGAACACTGAAGCTTTCTTT.